The clone carrying this T cell receptor beta chain came up many times. This sample was taken from a study of low-dose radiotherapy and immunotherapy resistance in tumors. Study-level background: Every six weeks patients received intravenous ipilimumab 1 mg/kg, and every two weeks they received intravenous nivolumab 240 mg.

The CDR3 contains 13 residues. Germline values: CDR1 MNHEY, CDR2 SVGEGT. The germline V and J ends were trimmed by 6 bases and 5 bases, with 14 bases remaining between them. Time point here: before trial treatment. Low-dose radiotherapy, low-dose cyclophosphamide, aspirin, ipilimumab and nivolumab were all given to the donors. TRAV and TRBV primers primed cDNA for both TCRalpha and TCRbeta. TCRs underwent approximately 20 PCR cycles of amplification with a constant-region primer and V-primer adapter. In vitro transcription served to amplify the mRNA that had been isolated. One entry per CDR3 protein, called by TCRdb with MiXCR from the reads. Of some 71,000 distinct CDR3 sequences in the sample, more than 25% were seen once.

This sequence originates from a female donor with ovarian cancer. Here the sequenced sample was PBMCs, taken before treatment. This sequence joins TRBV6-2 or TRBV6-3 and TRBJ2-7; D call uncertain. The CDR3 here is CASRQGQVHEQYF. CDR3 nucleotides: TGTGCCAGCAGACAAGGGCAGGTACACGAGCAGTACTTC.